This entry lists 4 T cell receptor beta chains sequenced from one sample in a study of Graves' ophthalmopathy and Graves' hyperthyroidism. Amplification targeted the TCR beta CDR3 regions, with RNA transcripts as the source material. RT-PCR in the first round used HTBI primers; a second-round multiplex PCR followed. TCRdb used MiXCR to reprocess the multiplex PCR reads, holding one entry per CDR3 protein. This sample has over 150,000 distinct CDR3 sequences, with more than 30% found just once. Sequencing used peripheral blood. Receptors originate from a woman in her forties with Graves' ophthalmopathy.

This clonotype has just one count. The rearrangement links TRBV28 to TRBJ2-1; the match to TRBD2 covers 7 bases. The ends lost 5 bases at V and 10 bases at J; junction bases unmatched: 14. The V gene's germline CDR1 is MDHEN and CDR2 SYDVKM. The CDR3 contains 15 residues. The CDR3 protein is CASSTPRDYPREQFF. The CDR3 bases are TGTGCCAGCAGTACCCCCCGGGACTACCCAAGAGAGCAGTTCTTC.

V is TRBV7-2 and J is TRBJ2-5; 7 bases are a match to TRBD2. The CDR3 runs to 16 residues. V trimming: 5 bases; J trimming: 3 bases; junction bases outside the gene matches: 12. CDR1 is SGHTA and CDR2 is FQGNSA in the germline V gene. CDR3 in DNA: TGTGCCAGCAGCCCCCGGGACTACCCAGGAAAAGAGACCCAGTACTTC. Its translation is CASSPRDYPGKETQYF.

This clonotype was detected many times. The gene calls are TRBV20-1 and TRBJ2-5; D is perhaps TRBD2 (6 bases). Trimming removed 6 bases at V and 5 bases at J, with 22 bases between. Germline assignment: CDR1 DFQATT and CDR2 SNEGSKA (reference sequence). The CDR3 sequence is 15 residues long. The CDR3 spells CSAPRGSGGRETQYF. As DNA, the CDR3 is TGCAGTGCCCCGAGGGGTAGCGGAGGGCGCGAGACCCAGTACTTC.

This chain uses TRBV28 with TRBJ1-1, with TRBD1 matching over 7 bases. Trimming cost V 4 bases and J 4 bases; bases outside gene matches: 6. The CDR3 is 14 amino acids. Per the germline V gene, CDR1 is MDHEN and CDR2 is SYDVKM. Written as DNA, the CDR3 is TGTGCCAGCAGTTCCGGACAGGTAGTCACTGAAGCTTTCTTT. Its translation is CASSSGQVVTEAFF.